A selection of T cell receptor beta chains follows, all from one sample in a study of Tregs in tolerant kidney transplant recipients. TCRdb's table, derived via immunoSEQ multiplex PCR, lists solely in-frame clones and lacks some. This table holds 110,000 or so clones, about 90% found once. Material: CD4+ T cells from blood, obtained before the transplant. The receptors here all came from a human donor who received a combined kidney and bone marrow transplant. The CDR3 runs from the conserved cysteine through the conserved F or W. A D gene is named only where the DNA matches it firmly. Clone size is given for some rows only: seen once, a few or many times, or a class if the clone is expanded.

-	TRBJ2-2	TRBV2	-	CASSPHPGELFF	TGTGCCAGCAGCCCCCATCCCGGGGAGCTGTTTTTT
TRBD2	TRBJ2-3	TRBV7-2	-	CASSLSTSGGGLGTQYF	TGTGCCAGCAGCTTATCCACTAGCGGGGGGGGTTTAGGGACGCAGTATTTT
-	TRBJ2-5	TRBV10-3	many	CAISESTGDETQYF	TGTGCCATCAGTGAAAGTACGGGAGACGAGACCCAGTACTTC
TRBD1	TRBJ2-5	TRBV18	-	CASSLTRTGRGETQYF	TGTGCCAGCTCACTGACCCGGACAGGGCGGGGAGAGACCCAGTACTTC
-	TRBJ1-6	TRBV25-1	few	CASSVGLGQNSPLHF	TGTGCCAGCAGTGTGGGGTTGGGACAAAATTCACCCCTCCACTTT
TRBD1	TRBJ2-4	TRBV27	-	CASSSTWDRDPIAKNIQYF	TGTGCCAGCAGTTCAACCTGGGACAGAGACCCTATAGCCAAAAACATTCAGTACTTC
TRBD1	TRBJ1-1	TRBV7-9	-	CASRFGQGNTEAFF	TGTGCCAGCAGATTCGGACAGGGGAACACTGAAGCTTTCTTT
-	TRBJ1-1	TRBV2	-	CASSPQGSRNTEAFF	TGTGCCAGCAGTCCCCAGGGCAGCAGGAACACTGAAGCTTTCTTT
-	TRBJ2-3	TRBV10-2	-	CASSETVRTDTQYF	TGCGCCAGCAGTGAAACGGTCCGCACAGATACGCAGTATTTT
-	TRBJ1-1	TRBV5-1	few	CASSLVLGGTEAFF	TGCGCCAGCAGCTTGGTCTTAGGGGGAACTGAAGCTTTCTTT
-	TRBJ2-5	TRBV12-2	-	CASRLSEAGETQYF	TGTGCAAGTCGCTTATCGGAGGCGGGGGAGACCCAGTACTTC
-	TRBJ2-5	TRBV13	-	CASSLGGVGETQYF	TGTGCCAGCAGCTTAGGAGGGGTAGGAGAGACCCAGTACTTC
TRBD1	TRBJ1-6	TRBV27	few	CASSNNPDRGTPLHF	TGTGCCAGCAGCAATAACCCGGACAGGGGAACACCCCTCCACTTT
TRBD2	TRBJ2-7	TRBV19	-	CASSPSAGGPLEQYF	TGTGCCAGTAGTCCATCAGCGGGAGGGCCTCTTGAGCAGTACTTC
-	TRBJ2-3	TRBV7-7	-	CASSSRGVFDTQYF	TGTGCCAGCAGCTCCAGGGGCGTTTTCGATACGCAGTATTTT
-	TRBJ2-7	TRBV9	-	CASSVTQGHHLGEQYF	TGTGCCAGCAGCGTAACTCAGGGCCATCACCTGGGGGAGCAGTACTTC
TRBD1	TRBJ2-7	TRBV13	-	CASSGGQGGYEQYF	TGTGCCAGCAGCGGGGGACAGGGGGGCTACGAGCAGTACTTC
-	TRBJ2-3	TRBV25-1	-	CASGRWGDTDTQYF	TGTGCCAGCGGGCGGTGGGGGGACACAGATACGCAGTATTTT
-	TRBJ2-2	TRBV5-6	-	CASSADRMGTGELFF	TGTGCCAGCAGCGCCGACAGGATGGGTACCGGGGAGCTGTTTTTT
-	TRBJ2-3	TRBV5-6	-	CASSFPLPLRRDSTDTQYF	TGTGCCAGCAGCTTCCCACTCCCCCTTAGGCGGGATAGCACAGATACGCAGTATTTT
TRBD1	TRBJ1-4	TRBV5-8	-	CASSFLGQATNEKLFF	TGTGCCAGCAGCTTCTTAGGACAGGCAACTAATGAAAAACTGTTTTTT
-	TRBJ2-5	TRBV7-2	-	CASSLDGGREGETQYF	TGTGCCAGCAGCTTAGATGGGGGCAGGGAAGGAGAGACCCAGTACTTC
TRBD2	TRBJ2-7	TRBV15	few	CATSRDASGAYEQYF	TGTGCCACCAGCAGAGATGCTAGCGGAGCCTACGAGCAGTACTTC
TRBD1	TRBJ1-3	TRBV7-2	few	CASSKMRQGKGGNTIYF	TGTGCCAGCAGCAAAATGAGACAGGGAAAGGGTGGAAACACCATATATTTT
TRBD1	TRBJ2-7	TRBV23-1	-	CASSLRDRVLLHSYEQYF	TGCGCCAGCAGTCTACGGGACAGGGTCTTGCTGCACTCCTACGAGCAGTACTTC
TRBD2	TRBJ2-1	TRBV2	-	CASSEALRGGGPSYNEQFF	TGTGCCAGCAGTGAAGCGCTTCGGGGCGGGGGACCCTCCTACAATGAGCAGTTCTTC
-	TRBJ1-1	TRBV7-2	-	CASSLIGGGTEAFF	TGTGCCAGCAGCTTAATTGGGGGGGGCACTGAAGCTTTCTTT
-	TRBJ2-5	TRBV15	-	CATSSRGDHTQETQYF	TGTGCCACCAGCAGTCGGGGAGACCATACTCAAGAGACCCAGTACTTC
-	TRBJ1-5	TRBV30	-	CAWSVPWPRVGNQPQHF	TGTGCCTGGAGTGTACCCTGGCCGAGGGTTGGCAATCAGCCCCAGCATTTT
TRBD2	TRBJ2-7	TRBV15	-	CATSRGGGTDGEQYF	TGTGCCACCAGCAGAGGGGGGGGTACCGATGGCGAGCAGTACTTC
-	TRBJ2-1	TRBV7-9	-	CASSLEGLGQFF	TGTGCCAGCAGCTTAGAGGGGCTAGGACAGTTCTTC
-	TRBJ1-3	TRBV7-9	-	CASSKAKDWSSGNTIYF	TGTGCCAGCAGCAAGGCCAAGGACTGGAGCTCTGGAAACACCATATATTTT
TRBD2	TRBJ2-1	TRBV5-1	-	CASSRGSTSTYNEQFF	TGCGCCAGCAGCAGGGGCTCGACTAGCACCTACAATGAGCAGTTCTTC
-	TRBJ1-1	TRBV5-1	-	CASSSRGDRTEAFF	TGCGCCAGCAGCTCCCGGGGAGACCGGACTGAAGCTTTCTTT
-	TRBJ2-5	TRBV5-1	-	CASSLYAIQETQYF	TGCGCCAGCAGCTTGTATGCGATCCAAGAGACCCAGTACTTC
TRBD1	TRBJ1-5	TRBV18	-	CASSSRQGEVGNQPQHF	TGTGCCAGCTCATCGAGACAGGGAGAGGTGGGCAATCAGCCCCAGCATTTT
-	TRBJ2-1	TRBV6-5	-	CASSYSDTRTGLEQFF	TGTGCCAGCAGTTACTCGGACACCCGAACGGGTTTGGAGCAGTTCTTC
TRBD1	TRBJ2-7	TRBV7-9	-	CASSSGQGAFYEQYF	TGTGCCAGCAGCTCCGGACAGGGGGCATTCTACGAGCAGTACTTC
TRBD1	TRBJ1-3	TRBV9	-	CASSVWGQGSGNTIYF	TGTGCCAGCAGCGTATGGGGACAGGGCTCTGGAAACACCATATATTTT
-	TRBJ2-6	TRBV11-2	-	CASSRESGANVLTF	TGTGCCAGCAGTCGTGAGTCTGGGGCCAACGTCCTGACTTTC
-	TRBJ1-2	TRBV29-1	-	CSVERGDSRYYGYTF	TGCAGCGTTGAACGTGGGGACTCTCGATACTATGGCTACACCTTC
TRBD2	TRBJ2-3	TRBV28	-	CASSFWSTSGRTDTQYF	TGTGCCAGCAGTTTCTGGTCCACTAGCGGGAGAACAGATACGCAGTATTTT
-	TRBJ2-1	TRBV30	-	CAWSRVAAEQFF	TGTGCCTGGAGTCGAGTAGCGGCTGAGCAGTTCTTC
-	TRBJ2-7	TRBV5-1	-	CASSLSQGSEQYF	TGCGCCAGCAGCTTGTCGCAGGGGTCCGAGCAGTACTTC
-	TRBJ1-5	TRBV6-5	-	CASFREGSNQPQHF	TGTGCCAGTTTCAGGGAGGGGAGCAATCAGCCCCAGCATTTT
-	TRBJ2-7	TRBV20-1	-	CSARGQGGQYF	TGCAGTGCTAGAGGACAAGGGGGGCAGTACTTC
TRBD2	TRBJ2-3	TRBV7-2	-	CASSLLQRGDTQYF	TGTGCCAGCAGCTTACTCCAGCGGGGAGATACGCAGTATTTT
-	TRBJ2-1	TRBV5-1	-	CASSLASFGNEQFF	TGCGCCAGCAGCTTGGCCAGTTTTGGCAATGAGCAGTTCTTC
-	TRBJ2-7	TRBV7-2	-	CASSLVGGAYEQYF	TGTGCCAGCAGCTTAGTTGGCGGAGCCTACGAGCAGTACTTC
TRBD1	TRBJ2-3	TRBV10-3	-	CAIRKGQGGVTQYF	TGTGCCATCAGAAAGGGACAGGGCGGTGTTACGCAGTATTTT